The clone carrying this TCR beta chain has only one observation. The antigen is not known. This record belongs to a study of shared clonotypes between healthy human individuals. Overall study findings and caveats: In contrast to clonotypes shared by all four donors, non-shared clonotypes had lower generation probabilities.

Some clones are missing from TCRdb's copy, which holds only in-frame ones; the method was immunoSEQ multiplex PCR. The sample carries 1.6 million or so clones, approximately 98.5% recorded once. Looked up from germline, CDR1 is SGHKS and CDR2 is YYEKEE (reference sequence). This CDR3 is built from 12 residues. The V gene lost 0 bases and the J gene lost 5 bases, with 5 bases spanning the gap. This chain uses TRBV5-5 with TRBJ1-1; D unclear. The material sequenced was naive CD4+ T cells sorted from blood. Subset in this sample: CD45RA+ positively selected. This TCR came from a man younger than 45 in good health. CDR3 bases: TGTGCCAGCAGCTTGGGGCGGACTGAAGCTTTCTTT. Translating it yields CASSLGRTEAFF.